This record covers a single T cell receptor beta chain. Its specific antigen is unknown. Per-base quality was not reported, and no clone a single base away is much larger than it. In the ophthalmopathy patients, disease was moderately to severely active, with a Clinical Activity Score of 3 or more, a NOSPECS grade of 4 or more, and a duration of less than 3 months. Any patient with an uncontrolled infection, another autoimmune disease, pregnancy or lactation was excluded. Diagnoses relied on clinical symptoms, serum thyroxine and TRAb, thyroid ultrasound and orbital computed tomography. Ficoll-Paque density gradient centrifugation was used to isolate PBMCs from approximately 10 ml of fresh peripheral blood. Trizol reagent was used to extract total RNA, and RNA quality was then checked on an Agilent 2100 Bioanalyzer. This sample was included in a study of T cells in Graves' hyperthyroidism and ophthalmopathy (dated by TCRdb to between 2019 and 2020). As for the study more broadly: Peripheral blood samples were taken at initial diagnosis, before any treatment was given. A discovery cohort of about a hundred patients, approximately 45 with Graves' ophthalmopathy and roughly 59 with stable Graves' hyperthyroidism, was used to find distinguishing TCR V-J signatures. An independent validation cohort of 18 to 20 hyperthyroidism patients and over 15 patients who later progressed to ophthalmopathy tested prospective prediction of ophthalmopathy. For training and testing, the 110 or so patients in the discovery cohort were randomly divided in a 7:3 ratio. In addition, the study compared T-cell repertoires in thyroid tissue and in blood from about 6 Graves' hyperthyroidism patients. After blood sampling, hyperthyroidism patients were treated with methimazole at a starting dose of 30 mg daily, and ophthalmopathy patients were treated with high-dose intravenous methylprednisolone. TCR Vbeta CDR3 sequencing of some 140 peripheral blood samples (approximately 44 ophthalmopathy, around 80 hyperthyroidism and approximately 17 progressor patients) is reported in the paper. Paper-wide results and their limitations: In validation, progression to ophthalmopathy was predicted by the model with more than 65% sensitivity and roughly 76% specificity, a median of about 6 months before onset. Most expanded thyroid clonotypes (frequency above 0.001) were also found in blood, which suggests that blood repertoires may mirror thyroid immune responses. No statistical method was used to set the sample size in advance, and investigators knew the group allocation. In cross-validation, a model built on a 13 V-J signature told ophthalmopathy apart from stable hyperthyroidism with about 90% sensitivity and about 81% specificity, and in testing the same model reached 80%/75%.

V and J are trimmed by 4 bases and 7 bases, and the gene matches miss 7 bases of the junction. The germline V gene encodes CDR1 SEHNR and CDR2 FQNEAQ (reference sequence). The CDR3 starts with the cysteine, ends with the phenylalanine, and has 15 residues. The entry retains the CDR3 DNA only, 45 bases that are in frame from base 1. The TCR beta CDR3 regions were amplified from RNA transcripts. A first-round RT-PCR of the TCR CDR3 used the HTBI primer set with the Qiagen OneStep RT-PCR kit. The libraries were constructed in a second round of multiplex PCR and then size-selected and purified. Paired-end sequencing of the libraries was performed with 100 bp reads on an Illumina HiSeq2000. Under the source paper's analysis protocol: SOAPnuke was used to process the raw data, with reads discarded if the reads contained adapters or uncalled bases, had a mean Phred below 15, or lacked an exact constant-primer or identifier match. COPE v1.2.5 was used to merge the high-quality paired reads, and each unique nucleotide sequence was defined as a clonotype. MiTCR v1.1 was used to align clonotypes to the IMGT TRBV, TRBD and TRBJ reference segments. Only V-J combinations with frequency above 0.0001, covering about 99% of repertoires, were analysed. A TCS score was defined as the ratio between F50 (clonal expansion) and ExV (chaos), using BLOSUM62-based TCRdist between CDR3 peptides within each V-J. Welch's t-statistics and random forest reduced approximately 520 V-J features to 13, which were used in a naive Bayes classifier (R e1071). TCRdb's own reprocessing of the public reads used fastp at Q25 and MiXCR and kept productive beta chains. Under each unique CDR3 protein, matching rows form one entry showing the most common genes and DNA. The V and J calls were determined by TCRdb, not by the authors. For this sample there are about 530,000 distinct CDR3 sequences; 17% appear just once. About 16% of the sample lies in the top ten.

Sequencing used blood. This clonotype was sampled from a woman under 30 with Graves' ophthalmopathy. Here the chain combines TRBV7-9 and TRBJ2-2; TRBD1 matches 9 bases in the middle. The DNA is TGTGCCAGCAGCTCGGGACAGGGTAATCACGGGGAGCTGTTTTTT. Translated, it reads CASSSGQGNHGELFF.